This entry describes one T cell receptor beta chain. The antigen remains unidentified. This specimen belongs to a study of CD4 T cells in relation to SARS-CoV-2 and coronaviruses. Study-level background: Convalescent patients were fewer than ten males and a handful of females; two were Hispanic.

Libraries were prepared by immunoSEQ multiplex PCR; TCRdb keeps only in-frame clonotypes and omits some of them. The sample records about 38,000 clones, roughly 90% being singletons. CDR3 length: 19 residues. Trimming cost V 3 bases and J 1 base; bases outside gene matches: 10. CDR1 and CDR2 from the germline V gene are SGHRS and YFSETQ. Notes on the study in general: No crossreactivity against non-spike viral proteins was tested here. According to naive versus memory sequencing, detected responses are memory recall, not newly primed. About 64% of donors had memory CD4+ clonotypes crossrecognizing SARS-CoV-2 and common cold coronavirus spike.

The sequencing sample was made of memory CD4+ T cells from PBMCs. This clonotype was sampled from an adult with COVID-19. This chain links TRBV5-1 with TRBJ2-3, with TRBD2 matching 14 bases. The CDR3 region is CASSSGLAGAAGGTDTQYF. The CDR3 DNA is TGCGCCAGCAGCTCGGGACTAGCGGGGGCCGCAGGGGGCACAGATACGCAGTATTTT. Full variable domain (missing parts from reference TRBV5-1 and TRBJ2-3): KAGVTQTPRYLIKTRGQQVTLSCSPISGHRSVSWYQQTPGQGLQFLFEYFSETQRNKGNFPGRFSGRQFSNSRSEMNVSTLELGDSALYLCASSSGLAGAAGGTDTQYFGPGTRLTVL.